This section outlines one TCR beta chain sequence together with its context. Antigen unknown. A multiplex PCR was run with 60 Vbeta primers and 13 Jbeta primers. Sequenced by immunoSEQ multiplex PCR; TCRdb stores in-frame clones only, minus some. The table includes 150,000 to 200,000 clones, 75% to 80% detected once. This entry is derived from a study of cytomegalovirus exposure and HLA in healthy donors. Study-wide points: Sequencing probably produced one cluster of sequence variants that were highly shared.

The sample taken for sequencing was PBMCs. The receptor was derived from a woman between 50 and 59 years old in good health and CMV-seropositive.

The CDR3: CASSVAAQSSGANVLTF. The CDR3 bases are TGTGCCAGCAGCGTAGCCGCACAGAGCTCTGGGGCCAACGTCCTGACTTTC. This chain connects TRBV9 to TRBJ2-6; D gene uncertain. V lost 0 bases to trimming and J lost 0 bases, with 10 bases between them. This CDR3 region has 17 residues. Germline-derived CDR1 and CDR2 are SGDLS and YYNGEE.